The T cell receptor beta chain described here comes from a study of blood T cell repertoires in COVID-19. The V end was cut by 6 bases, the J end by 1 base, with 10 bases between. This CDR3 region has 14 residues. Germline CDR1 and CDR2: LNHDA and SQIVND (reference sequence). TCRdb keeps only in-frame clones here, not all; method: immunoSEQ multiplex PCR. The data show about 140,000 clones, 77% seen once. This clone occurred a few times. The sample taken for sequencing was peripheral blood. This sequence joins TRBV19 and TRBJ1-5; no reliable D call. This TCR derives from a woman between 45 and 65 years old with active or convalescent COVID-19. CDR3 protein: CASSQTASNQPQHF. The DNA of the CDR3 is TGTGCCAGTAGCCAAACAGCCAGCAATCAGCCCCAGCATTTT.